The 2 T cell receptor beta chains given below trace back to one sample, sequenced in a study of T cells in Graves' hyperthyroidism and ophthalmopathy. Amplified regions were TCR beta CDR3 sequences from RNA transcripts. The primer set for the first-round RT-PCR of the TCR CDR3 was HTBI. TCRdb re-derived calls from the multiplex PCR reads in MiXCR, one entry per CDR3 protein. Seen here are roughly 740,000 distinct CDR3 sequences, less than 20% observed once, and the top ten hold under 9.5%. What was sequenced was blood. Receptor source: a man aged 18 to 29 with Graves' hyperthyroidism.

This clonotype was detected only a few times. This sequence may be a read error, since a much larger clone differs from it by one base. The CDR3, as DNA: TGTGCCAGCAGTGGACCGACAGGGCTTAGGCCCTACGAGCGGTACTTC. It translates to CASSGPTGLRPYERYF. The chain is built from TRBV12-3 or TRBV12-4 and TRBJ2-7, with TRBD1 identical over 7 bases. The CDR3 loop spans 16 amino acids.

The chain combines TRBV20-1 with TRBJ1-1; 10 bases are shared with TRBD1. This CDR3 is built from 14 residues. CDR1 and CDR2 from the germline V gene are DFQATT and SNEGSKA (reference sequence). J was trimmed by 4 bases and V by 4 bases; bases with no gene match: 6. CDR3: CSANRDRGFTEAFF. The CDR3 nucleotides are TGCAGTGCTAACCGGGACAGGGGTTTCACTGAAGCTTTCTTT.